Here is one TCR beta chain with its context. Its target antigen remains unknown. Base qualities are not provided; no much larger clone lies one nucleotide away. TCRbeta CDR3 regions were amplified from genomic DNA by means of the immunoSEQ Assay, a bias-controlled multiplex PCR. Processing in the source paper ran as follows. The number of nucleated cells in each sample was estimated by amplification of reference gene primers within the assay. To quantify the absolute abundance of each unique TCRbeta CDR3 rearrangement, sequence reads were collapsed and filtered. For each sample, productive Simpson clonality was calculated by taking the square root of Simpson's diversity index across productive rearrangements. Imported from immuneACCESS, the table was reduced by TCRdb to in-frame sequences with V and J called. These copies leave out some clones; in studies compared against another copy, an unresolved V gene accounts for under half, and the cause of the remainder is not known. The DNA was the basis for D and trimming; V, J and clone size are from that table. The sample has around 500,000 clones on record, roughly 90% of them singletons. Jointly, the top ten make up about 1.7% of the sample.

The sample belongs to a study of blood T cell repertoires in COVID-19 (dated by TCRdb to the early 2020s). Context from the whole study: The collaborator samples originated in the United States, Italy and Spain and spanned the acute and convalescent phases of COVID-19. Deeply sampled blood TCRbeta repertoires from subjects exposed to, actively infected with, or recovered from COVID-19 were included in the dataset. The sample metadata nearly always contained a de-identified subject ID, COVID-19 status, age in years and sex. The material from the prospective study consisted of cDNA or gDNA derived from T cells, B-cell-depleted T cells, or PBMCs. Samples came from the ongoing ImmuneRACE study (first 160 participants) plus 1,254 subjects from 6 global collaborators. Where available, HLA class I and class II types were obtained from metadata supplied by the sample provider rather than from assay-based typing. The repertoires were released in a freely available public database meant as a resource for research on the immune response to SARS-CoV-2. Results and caveats for the whole study, not just this receptor: The quantity of clinical and demographic metadata differed by source and by participant and was supplied without curation.

Enrolling through a virtual design, the prospective study's participants ranged in age from roughly 18 to 100 years and lived across about two dozen United States geographic areas. Cohort assignment in the prospective study relied on participant-reported clinical history from a screening survey and a study questionnaire. Recovered participants in ImmuneRACE Cohort 3 were defined by two consecutive negative NP/OP PCR tests, clearance by a healthcare professional, or resolution of symptoms. In the prospective study, mobile phlebotomists collected whole blood, serum and a nasopharyngeal or oropharyngeal swab from each participant. Over an approximately 2-month period, participants in the prospective study had the option of providing additional blood draws and questionnaires. Before DNA extraction, prospective study blood samples were shipped either frozen or at room temperature. After removal of 4 bases from V and 9 bases from J, the junction retains 9 bases not matched to a gene. From cysteine to phenylalanine, the CDR3 is 13 amino acids long. CDR3 DNA only is kept here, 39 bases in frame from base 1. The germline V gene provides CDR1 MNHEY and CDR2 SVGAGI.

The rearranged chain carries TRBV6-5 and TRBJ2-7, and 7 junction bases match TRBD2. Material for sequencing was PBMCs or T cells enriched from blood (not recorded which). The sequence was collected from a woman aged 40 to 50 who had recovered from COVID-19. The bases read TGTGCCAGCAGTTCCCCGACTAGCCCCGGGCAGTACTTC. Its protein reads: CASSSPTSPGQYF.